The following is a T cell receptor (beta chain) sequence with its context. Antigen specificity is unknown. These data are taken from a study of cytomegalovirus exposure and HLA in healthy donors. Use of 60 Vbeta and 13 Jbeta primers characterized the PCR. TCRdb keeps only in-frame clones here, not all; method: immunoSEQ multiplex PCR. Among about 100,000 clones listed, roughly 75% were seen once. Study observations and caveats: A later analysis, which compared TCR beta chains of equal frequency, found the HLA-associated ones more clonally expanded. Association with HLA alleles at 0.05 false discovery rate was found for roughly 17,000 TCR beta sequences in a later analysis.

The sequencing sample was made of PBMCs. This TCR came from a woman younger than 30 in good health and CMV-seropositive.

CDR3 sequence: CASTAGLALYNEQFF. The CDR3 nucleotides are TGTGCCAGCACTGCCGGACTAGCGCTCTACAATGAGCAGTTCTTC. The chain couples TRBV2 to TRBJ2-1, with 9 bases matching TRBD2. The CDR3 loop spans 15 amino acids. V lost 7 bases, J lost 3 bases, and 7 bases stayed unmatched. Germline V gene data show CDR1 as SNHLY and CDR2 as FYNNEI.